This TCR beta chain was observed in a study of blood T cell repertoires in COVID-19. Whole-study context: Specimens from acute and convalescent COVID-19 originated in the United States, Italy and Spain. In each case, the material was cDNA or gDNA derived from T cells, B-cell-depleted T cells, or PBMCs.

In the original workflow: Scientists estimated how many nucleated cells there were by amplifying reference gene primers. The protocol was immunoSEQ multiplex PCR, while the TCRdb copy is restricted to in-frame clones and leaves out a portion. Clone size and V and J calls were adopted from that table, with D and trimming inferred from the DNA. The table lists a few hundred thousand clones, 80% to 90% of them singletons. Germline values: CDR1 SNHLY, CDR2 FYNNEI. This CDR3 has 15 residues. With V trimmed by 5 bases and J by 4 bases, 10 bases remained unmatched. Sequences were obtained from peripheral blood. The receptor's source is a woman in her forties or fifties who had recovered from COVID-19. V gene TRBV2 combines with J gene TRBJ1-1; TRBD1 agrees at 7 bases. The DNA of the CDR3 is TGTGCCAGCAGTCGGGGGACAGTCGGCGGCACTGAAGCTTTCTTT. Translating it yields CASSRGTVGGTEAFF.